One and the same sample provided the 6 T cell receptor beta chains below, sequenced in a study of T cells in Graves' hyperthyroidism and ophthalmopathy. The CDR3 regions of TCR beta were amplified from RNA transcripts. First-round RT-PCR of the TCR CDR3 relied on the HTBI primer set. TCRdb passed the multiplex PCR reads through MiXCR, listing each CDR3 protein once. The table has around 240,000 distinct CDR3 sequences, about 17% seen once. Sequencing input: blood. The receptors were sampled from a woman younger than 35 with Graves' ophthalmopathy.

This clonotype was recorded many times. The chain uses TRBV9 and TRBJ1-1; TRBD1 matches at 11 bases. CDR1 is SGDLS, CDR2 YYNGEE, per germline. The trim removed 3 bases at V and 4 bases at J, leaving 5 bases unmatched. The CDR3 totals 15 residues. For the CDR3, the DNA is TGTGCCAGCAGCGAGGACAGGGGGCAGGGCACTGAAGCTTTCTTT. It encodes CASSEDRGQGTEAFF.

This clonotype has a handful of counts. The rearrangement uses TRBV6-4 and TRBJ2-3; 10 bases align to TRBD2. Germline V gene lookup returns CDR1 MRHNA and CDR2 SNTAGT. CDR3 length equals 15 residues. The J segment lost 2 bases and the V segment lost 5 bases, leaving 4 bases of the junction unmatched. CDR3 DNA sequence: TGTGCCAGCAGTAACAGCGGGAGGGCCACAGATACGCAGTATTTT. Its translation is CASSNSGRATDTQYF.

This clonotype was recorded at least ten times. This sequence joins TRBV5-1 and TRBJ2-7, with 15 bases identical to TRBD2. The CDR3 runs to 17 residues. The germline CDR1 and CDR2 sequences are SGHRS and YFSETQ. J gave up 2 bases and V 4 bases, and 7 bases lay outside the gene matches. The CDR3 region has the DNA TGCGCCAGCAGCCGCGGGACTAGCGGGGGGCAGACCTACGAGCAGTACTTC. Encoded protein: CASSRGTSGGQTYEQYF. Using reference TRBV5-1 and TRBJ2-7 for the parts outside the CDR3, the full variable domain is KAGVTQTPRYLIKTRGQQVTLSCSPISGHRSVSWYQQTPGQGLQFLFEYFSETQRNKGNFPGRFSGRQFSNSRSEMNVSTLELGDSALYLCASSRGTSGGQTYEQYFGPGTRLTVT.

As to this clonotype: A read error may be the cause here, since a much bigger clone is one base away. The CDR3 DNA follows: TGTGCCGGCGGGAGATCACCCCTCCACTTT. Translation gives CAGGRSPLHF. J is TRBJ1-6 and V is TRBV27; D remains ambiguous. Germline V gene sequence: CDR1 MNHEY, CDR2 SMNVEV (reference sequence). The length of the CDR3 is 10 residues. Trimming shortened V by 11 bases and J by 10 bases, and 9 bases separated the two germline ends.

This clonotype was counted at least ten times. The J gene is TRBJ2-2, the V gene TRBV3-1, with D perhaps matching TRBD1 (5 bases). There are 16 residues in the CDR3. Germline CDR1 and CDR2: LGHDT and YNNKEL (reference sequence). V gave up 8 bases and J gave up 4 bases, with 20 bases separating them. Written as DNA, the CDR3 is TGTGCCAGCGGAAAGGGGATGGGATCGGGCACCGGGGAGCTGTTTTTT. Encoded protein: CASGKGMGSGTGELFF.

This clonotype was seen many times. The CDR3 spells CAWVRAGTGVSETQYF. DNA of the CDR3: TGTGCCTGGGTCCGCGCCGGGACAGGGGTATCGGAGACCCAGTACTTC. This rearrangement joins TRBV30 to TRBJ2-5; 10 bases line up with TRBD1. This CDR3 has 16 amino acids. The germline V gene has CDR1 GTSNPN and CDR2 SVGIG (reference sequence). V shed 5 bases, J shed 5 bases, and the junction held 14 bases outside the gene matches.